Following are 2 T cell receptor beta chains from one sample sequenced in a study of T-cell reconstitution after alpha-beta-depleted transplantation in children. Unique molecular identifiers were built into the TCRbeta library. TCRdb called the PCR reads again in MiXCR, with one record for every CDR3 protein. The sample lists some 310,000 distinct CDR3 sequences, approximately 20% occurring once. Sequencing used PBMCs, mostly from graft donor cells, obtained 180 days after TCRalphabeta/CD19-depleted stem cell transplant. These receptors were obtained from a male patient between 10 and 17 years old who had a stem cell transplant for acute lymphoblastic leukemia, so the T cells may come from the graft donor.

This clonotype showed up many times. This sequence joins TRBV5-1 and TRBJ2-4; D is unclear. Germline CDR1 SGHRS, CDR2 YFSETQ. V was cut by 5 bases and J by 0 bases, with 6 bases left in between. The length of the CDR3 is 13 residues. The CDR3 coding sequence is TGCGCCAGCAGAGACTTAGCCAAAAACATTCAGTACTTC. Protein product: CASRDLAKNIQYF.

This clonotype turned up a few times. The chain links TRBV10-3 to TRBJ2-1, with TRBD2 matching 9 bases. Germline assignment: CDR1 ENHRY and CDR2 SYGVKD. V shed 8 bases, J shed 4 bases, and the junction held 9 bases outside the gene matches. The CDR3 covers 15 residues. The CDR3 loop reads CAIGRLAGLYNEQFF. The CDR3 region has the DNA TGTGCCATCGGGCGGCTAGCGGGGTTATACAATGAGCAGTTCTTC.